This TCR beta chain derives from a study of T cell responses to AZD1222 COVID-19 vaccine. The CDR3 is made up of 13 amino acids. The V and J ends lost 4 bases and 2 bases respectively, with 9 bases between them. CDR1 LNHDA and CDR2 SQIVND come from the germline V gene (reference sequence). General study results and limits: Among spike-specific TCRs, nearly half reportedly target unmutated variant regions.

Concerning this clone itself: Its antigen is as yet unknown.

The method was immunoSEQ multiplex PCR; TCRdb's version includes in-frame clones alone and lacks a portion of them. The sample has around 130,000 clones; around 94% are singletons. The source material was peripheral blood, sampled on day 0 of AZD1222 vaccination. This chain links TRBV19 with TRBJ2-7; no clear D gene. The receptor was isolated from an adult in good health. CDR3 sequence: CASSKTLTYEQYF. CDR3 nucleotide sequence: TGTGCCAGTAGTAAGACTTTGACCTACGAGCAGTACTTC. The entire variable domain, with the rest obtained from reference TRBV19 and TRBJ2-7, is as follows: DGGITQSPKYLFRKEGQNVTLSCEQNLNHDAMYWYRQDPGQGLRLIYYSQIVNDFQKGDIAEGYSVSREKKESFPLTVTSAQKNPTAFYLCASSKTLTYEQYFGPGTRLTVT.